The sequence of this T cell receptor (beta chain) was determined in a study of early T cells in non-severe SARS-CoV-2 infection. For the study at large: Chains stayed unpaired after sequencing of bulk RNA from unsorted whole blood.

Trimming took off 7 bases at V and 1 base at J, with 16 bases between the two ends. Germline-derived CDR1 and CDR2 are DFQATT and SNEGSKA (reference sequence). This CDR3 spans 14 amino acids. The library protocol tagged individual cDNA molecules with unique molecular identifiers. Each CDR3 protein is one row after TCRdb ran MiXCR on the 5' RACE reads. The table lists roughly 27,000 distinct CDR3 sequences, about 4.8% of them singletons. There are a few counts of this clonotype. The rearrangement joins TRBV20-1 to TRBJ1-1, with D maybe TRBD1 (6 bases). This TCR came from an adult who was a healthcare worker with PCR-confirmed SARS-CoV-2 infection or an uninfected control (not recorded which). Sequencing was performed on whole blood. The CDR3 sequence is CSGKKTGANTEAFF. The CDR3 DNA sequence: TGCAGTGGCAAAAAAACGGGGGCGAACACTGAAGCTTTCTTT.